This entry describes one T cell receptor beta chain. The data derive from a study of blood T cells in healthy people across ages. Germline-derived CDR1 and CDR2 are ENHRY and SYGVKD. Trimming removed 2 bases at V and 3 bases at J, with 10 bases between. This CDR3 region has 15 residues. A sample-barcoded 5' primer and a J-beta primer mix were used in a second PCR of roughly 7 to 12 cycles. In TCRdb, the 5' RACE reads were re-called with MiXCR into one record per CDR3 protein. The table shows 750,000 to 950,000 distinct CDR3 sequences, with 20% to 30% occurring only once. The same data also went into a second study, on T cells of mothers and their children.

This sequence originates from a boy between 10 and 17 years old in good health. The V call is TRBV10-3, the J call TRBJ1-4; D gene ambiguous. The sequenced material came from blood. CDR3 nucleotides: TGTGCCATCAGTGAGGGCCGGGGAGCTAATGAAAAACTGTTTTTT. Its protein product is CAISEGRGANEKLFF.